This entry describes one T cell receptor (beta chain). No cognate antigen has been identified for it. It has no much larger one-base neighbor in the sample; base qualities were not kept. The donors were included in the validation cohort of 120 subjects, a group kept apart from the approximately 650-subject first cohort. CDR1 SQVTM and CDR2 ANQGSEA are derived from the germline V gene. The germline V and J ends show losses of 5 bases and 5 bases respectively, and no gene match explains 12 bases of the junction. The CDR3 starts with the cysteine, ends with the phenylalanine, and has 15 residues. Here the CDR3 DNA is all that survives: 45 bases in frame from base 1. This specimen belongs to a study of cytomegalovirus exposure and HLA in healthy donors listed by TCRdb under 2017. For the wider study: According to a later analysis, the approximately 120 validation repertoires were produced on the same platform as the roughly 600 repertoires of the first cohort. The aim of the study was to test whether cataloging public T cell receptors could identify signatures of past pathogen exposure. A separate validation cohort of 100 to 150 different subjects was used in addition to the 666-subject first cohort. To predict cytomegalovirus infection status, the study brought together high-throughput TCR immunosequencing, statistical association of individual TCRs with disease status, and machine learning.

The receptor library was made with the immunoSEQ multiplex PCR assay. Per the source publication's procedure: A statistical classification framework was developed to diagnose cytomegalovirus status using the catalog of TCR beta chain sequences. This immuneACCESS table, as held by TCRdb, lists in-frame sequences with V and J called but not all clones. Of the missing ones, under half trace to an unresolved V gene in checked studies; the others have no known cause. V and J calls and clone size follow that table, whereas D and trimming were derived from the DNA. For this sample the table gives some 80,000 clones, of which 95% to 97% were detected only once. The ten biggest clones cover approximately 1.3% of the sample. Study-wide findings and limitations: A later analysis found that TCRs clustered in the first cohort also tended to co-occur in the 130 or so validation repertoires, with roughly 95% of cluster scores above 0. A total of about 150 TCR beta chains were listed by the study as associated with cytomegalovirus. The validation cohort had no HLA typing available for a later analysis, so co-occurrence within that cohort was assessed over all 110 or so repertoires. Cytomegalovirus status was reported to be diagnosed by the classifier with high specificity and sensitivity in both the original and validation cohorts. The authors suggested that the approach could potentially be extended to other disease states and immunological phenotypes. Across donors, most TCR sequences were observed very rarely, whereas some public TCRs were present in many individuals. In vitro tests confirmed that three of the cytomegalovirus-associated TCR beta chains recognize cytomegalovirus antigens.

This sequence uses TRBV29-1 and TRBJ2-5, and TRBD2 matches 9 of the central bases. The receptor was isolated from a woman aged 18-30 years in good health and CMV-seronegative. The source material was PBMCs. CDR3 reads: CSVSRLAEAGETQYF. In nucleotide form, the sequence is TGCAGCGTTTCGAGACTAGCGGAGGCAGGCGAGACCCAGTACTTC.